This T cell receptor beta chain was obtained from a study of T cell repertoires in cytomegalovirus infection (dated by TCRdb to 2018 to 2020). Looking at the study overall: Donor HLA type was relevant to the analysis, because carriage of CMV infection together with the matching HLA type was indicated by public TCR beta signatures. Study-wide findings and limitations: The ex vivo response was dominated by HLA-C-restricted CMV-specific TCR beta clonotypes, and the single most frequent clonotype in two of eight donors was supplied by these HLA-C-restricted clonotypes. Carriers of CMV infection plus the relevant HLA type were discriminated by the cumulative frequency of public TCR beta family members in the study cohort and in an independent approximately 360-donor cohort.

On this clonotype: Its cognate antigen has yet to be identified. Per-base qualities were not stored, and no clone one base away is much larger.

Counted from cysteine to valine, this CDR3 has 15 amino acids. Only the CDR3 portion is preserved as DNA: 45 bases, with reading frame beginning at the first base. CDR1 and CDR2, looked up from the germline V gene, are SGHRS and YFSETQ. V and J lose 4 bases and 2 bases, and a span of 16 bases separates them. Sequencing used an Illumina HiSeq 1500. TCRdb reprocessed the public reads (quality trimming at Q25 with fastp, clone calling with MiXCR) and kept in-frame beta chains. For every CDR3 protein sequence, its rows merge into one entry that carries the most common genes and DNA. Within this sample are around 100,000 distinct CDR3 sequences, with roughly a tenth of them counted one time only. The ten largest make up around 33% of the sample.

Here the chain combines TRBV5-1 and TRBJ2-7; TRBD2 could be the D gene, as 6 bases match. This TCR derives from a human donor in good health (CMV status not recorded). Some clones in this sample may be carry-over from other donors' samples. Material for sequencing was PBMCs, sequenced either directly or after in vitro stimulation (not recorded which). The DNA reads TGCGCCAGCAGCCCAACGGCGGGGCTGACCTACGAGCAGTACGTC. Translated, it reads CASSPTAGLTYEQYV.